This TCR beta chain was recovered during a study of blood T cells in healthy people across ages. Broader study findings: Naive T cell percentage showed a strong correlation with TCR beta diversity.

Of note for this clonotype: No antigen is known for it.

For the second PCR, which ran for 7 to 11 cycles, a sample-barcoded 5' primer and a J-beta primer mix were used. TCRdb re-analysed the 5' RACE reads in MiXCR, keeping a single row per CDR3 protein. The sample has roughly 1.5 million distinct CDR3 sequences, 35% to 45% seen once. CDR3 length: 13 amino acids. CDR1 is DFQATT and CDR2 is SNEGSKA in the germline V gene (reference sequence). V lost 8 bases and J lost 3, with 15 bases in between. The clonotype was recovered from a woman younger than 30 in good health. The chain combines TRBV20-1 with TRBJ2-3; TRBD1 is a possible D gene (6 bases). Sequenced: blood. CDR3 residues: CSTTGKGTDTQYF. For the CDR3, the DNA is TGCAGTACGACAGGAAAGGGGACAGATACGCAGTATTTT.